This T cell receptor (beta chain) appears in the sequencing data of a study of control samples from healthy donors and cancer patients. Profiling relied on immunoSEQ multiplex PCR, and the TCRdb table lists in-frame clones only, not all of them. The top ten hold about 29% of the sample, which has about 7,400 clones, approximately 81% seen once. The germline V gene has CDR1 MNHEY and CDR2 SVGAGI. Trimming pared 6 bases from V and 0 bases from J, leaving 15 bases between. This CDR3 comprises 15 residues. The chain recombines TRBV6-5 with TRBJ2-7; tentative D call: TRBD1 (5 bases). The TCR comes from a man between 65 and 85 years old with lung cancer. Sequencing used PBMCs. Here the CDR3 reads CASRDIQLSSYEQYF. The DNA of the CDR3 is TGTGCCAGCAGGGACATCCAGTTAAGCTCCTACGAGCAGTACTTC.